This TCR beta chain stems from a study of blood T cell repertoires in COVID-19 (dated by TCRdb to 2018 to 2021). For context, the study as a whole: Samples covering the acute and convalescent phases of COVID-19 were provided by collaborators in the United States, Italy and Spain. The dataset comprised deeply sampled blood TCRbeta repertoires from subjects exposed to, actively infected with, or recovered from COVID-19. The repertoires were made available in a free public database intended to serve as a resource for research on the immune response to SARS-CoV-2. A de-identified subject ID, COVID-19 status, age in years and sex were almost always included in the sample metadata. The samples were drawn from two sources: the first 160 participants of the ongoing ImmuneRACE study, and 1,000 to 1,500 subjects contributed by 6 global collaborators. Where available, HLA class I and class II types were obtained from metadata supplied by the sample provider rather than from assay-based typing. The prospective study material was composed of cDNA or gDNA derived from T cells, B-cell-depleted T cells, or PBMCs. The investigation overall reported the following: How much clinical and demographic metadata was included differed by source and by participant, and the metadata was provided uncurated.

On this clone: The clone's antigen remains unknown. Per-base qualities were not stored, and no clone one base away is much larger.

V lost 1 base and J lost 5 bases, and the count of bases not matched to a germline gene is 3. CDR1 is given as SGHTA and CDR2 as FQGTGA, both from the germline V gene. Including the terminal cysteine and phenylalanine, the CDR3 comprises 14 residues. Only CDR3 DNA is held: 42 bases, read in frame from base 1. Whole blood was collected in K2EDTA tubes by collaborating institutions according to the institutions' own protocols. Collaborator samples were shipped for TCRbeta analysis as frozen whole blood, isolated PBMCs, or DNA extracted from either sample type. TCRbeta CDR3 regions were amplified from genomic DNA using the immunoSEQ Assay, a bias-controlled multiplex PCR. As for the authors' bioinformatics: Nucleated cell counts per sample were estimated from amplification of reference gene primers within the assay. To quantify the absolute abundance of each unique TCRbeta CDR3 rearrangement, sequence reads were collapsed and filtered. For each sample, productive Simpson clonality was calculated as the square root of Simpson's diversity index across productive rearrangements. In its TCRdb copy, this immuneACCESS table keeps in-frame sequences only and misses some clones. Where compared with another copy, unresolved V genes explain less than half of these, and the others have no known cause. The V and J calls and clone size are taken from that table; D and trimming were inferred from the DNA. The sample records approximately 190,000 clones, about 88% of which are singletons. Clones ranked in the top ten supply under 6.5% of the sample.

Rearrangement joined TRBV7-3 to TRBJ2-3, with TRBD2 identical over 7 junction bases. The receptor comes from a man in his forties with active or convalescent COVID-19. Sequencing used peripheral blood. The bases read TGTGCCAGCAGCTTAAGGGGGGGAGAAGATACGCAGTATTTT. This translates into CASSLRGGEDTQYF.